The rows below give T cell receptor beta chains drawn from one sample of a study of human T cells and chemical hapten exposure. TCRdb redid the calling of the RACE reads with MiXCR, one entry per CDR3 protein. Of 60,000 to 70,000 distinct CDR3 sequences in the sample, roughly 9.8% were seen once. The sample was whole blood, taken in connection with sensitization to the hapten diphenylcyclopropenone (DPC). Receptors were obtained from a woman in her fifties or sixties with alopecia areata. Some clones in this sample may be carry-over from other donors' samples. Both conserved end residues are part of each CDR3. The D gene is left open where the match is weak. For some rows the clone size is stated as once, few or many, or as a class when expanded; others skip it.

TRBJ2-7 | many | TRBV29-1 | TRBD1 | TGCAGCGTCCTGGGCCGGGACAGGGGGCTTCGGCAGTACTTC | CSVLGRDRGLRQYF
TRBJ2-2 | . | TRBV5-1 | . | TGCGCCAGCAGCTTGGTCGTAACTTCGAACACCGGGGAGCTGTTTTTT | CASSLVVTSNTGELFF
TRBJ2-6 | many | TRBV7-8 | . | TGTGCCAGCAGCTTATCCATGACTGGGGCCAACGTCCTGACTTTC | CASSLSMTGANVLTF
TRBJ2-7 | many | TRBV3-1 | TRBD2 | TGTGCCAGCAGCCCGGTTAGCGGGAAAACCTACGAGCAGTACTTC | CASSPVSGKTYEQYF
TRBJ2-2 | . | TRBV5-1 | TRBD2 | TGCGCCAGCAGCGTCGGACAGCCCGGACTAGCGATTTACACCGGGGAGCTGTTTTTT | CASSVGQPGLAIYTGELFF
TRBJ2-3 | many | TRBV7-9 | . | TGTGCCAGCAGCTTGACGTATGGTTCCGCCACAGATACGCAGTATTTT | CASSLTYGSATDTQYF
TRBJ2-7 | few | TRBV5-1 | TRBD1 | TGCGCCAGCAGCCCAGGACAGGGGTCCCTTGAGCAGTACTTC | CASSPGQGSLEQYF
TRBJ1-2 | few | TRBV18 | . | TGTGCCAGCTCACCAGTCTCCGTCGAGAACTATGGCTACACCTTC | CASSPVSVENYGYTF
TRBJ1-1 | . | TRBV4-3 | . | TGCGCCAGCAGCCAATTCGGGGTCCGGGCTTTCTTT | CASSQFGVRAFF
TRBJ2-5 | . | TRBV11-1 | TRBD2 | TGTGCCAGCAGCTTGACTAGCGGGGACCAAGAGACCCAGTACTTC | CASSLTSGDQETQYF
TRBJ2-7 | many | TRBV25-1 | TRBD2 | TGTGCCAGTGGACTAGCATCCTACGAGCAGTACTTC | CASGLASYEQYF
TRBJ2-5 | few | TRBV7-3 | . | TGTGCCAGCAGCTTAGGGTCCATCCAAGGGGAGACCCAGTACTTC | CASSLGSIQGETQYF
TRBJ2-2 | . | TRBV28 | TRBD2 | TGTGCCAGCAGTCAAATACCGGGACTAGCGACGAACACCGGGGAGCTGTTTTTT | CASSQIPGLATNTGELFF
TRBJ2-3 | . | TRBV29-1 | . | TGCAGCGTGGGACCGAACACAGATACGCAGTATTTT | CSVGPNTDTQYF
TRBJ2-1 | many | TRBV7-2 | . | TGTGCCAGCAGCCCAGACAGATATGAGCAGTTCTTC | CASSPDRYEQFF
TRBJ1-3 | many | TRBV7-2 | . | TGTGCCAGCAGCTCCCCAGGGAAGGCGGGAAACACCATATATTTT | CASSSPGKAGNTIYF
TRBJ2-5 | . | TRBV12-3/TRBV12-4 | TRBD1 | TGTGCCAGCAGTCCAGGACAGGGGGCGAAGACCCAGTACTTC | CASSPGQGAKTQYF
TRBJ2-6 | many | TRBV27 | . | TGTGCCAGCACCCGTTCTGGGGCCAACGTCCTGACTTTC | CASTRSGANVLTF
TRBJ1-5 | many | TRBV29-1 | . | TGCAGCGTTGGGGAGGGGCGCAATCAGCCCCAGCATTTT | CSVGEGRNQPQHF
TRBJ1-1 | . | TRBV3-1 | . | TGTGCCAGCAGCCAAGTAACGGGGATGGACACTGAAGCTTTCTTT | CASSQVTGMDTEAFF
TRBJ2-7 | many | TRBV6-2/TRBV6-3 | TRBD1 | TGTGCCAGCAGTTCCCGGGACAGGGGTACCTACGAGCAGTACTTC | CASSSRDRGTYEQYF
TRBJ2-7 | many | TRBV2 | . | TGTGCCAGCAGCCCCAAGTACGAGCAGTACTTC | CASSPKYEQYF
TRBJ2-3 | many | TRBV18 | TRBD1 | TGTGCCAGCTCGCCGGGACAGGGGGGAGATACGCAGTATTTT | CASSPGQGGDTQYF
TRBJ2-7 | many | TRBV12-3/TRBV12-4 | TRBD2 | TGTGCCAGCAGCCCGCTAGGGACTAGCGGCTCCTACGAGCAGTACTTC | CASSPLGTSGSYEQYF
TRBJ2-7 | many | TRBV10-2 | . | TGCGCCAGCAAAGACGCGGGGACGTCCTACGAGCAGTACTTC | CASKDAGTSYEQYF
TRBJ2-3 | few | TRBV7-2 | . | TGTGCCAGCAGCCTTTCGGGGGATACGCAGTATTTT | CASSLSGDTQYF
TRBJ2-7 | . | TRBV29-1 | . | TGCAGCGTTGAATCGGCAGTCTCCTACGAGCAGTACTTC | CSVESAVSYEQYF
TRBJ1-5 | few | TRBV6-1 | TRBD1 | TGTGCCAGCAGTGAAGCGACAGGGGGCAATCAGCCCCAGCATTTT | CASSEATGGNQPQHF
TRBJ2-7 | . | TRBV27 | . | TGTGCCAGCAGTTTAACTGAAGGCTCCTACGAGCAGTACTTC | CASSLTEGSYEQYF
TRBJ1-2 | few | TRBV11-1 | TRBD1 | TGTGCCAGCAGCTTAGATGGCAGGGGGTATGGCTACACCTTC | CASSLDGRGYGYTF
TRBJ1-1 | . | TRBV15 | . | TGTGCCACCAAGGTCGCAGGGCTGAACACTGAAGCTTTCTTT | CATKVAGLNTEAFF
TRBJ1-4 | few | TRBV18 | . | TGTGCCAGCTCACCTCTGGGAAATACTAATGAAAAACTGTTTTTT | CASSPLGNTNEKLFF
TRBJ2-5 | few | TRBV20-1 | . | TGCAGTGCTAGAGGGGGAAATCCAAATCAAGAGACCCAGTACTTC | CSARGGNPNQETQYF
TRBJ1-2 | . | TRBV18 | . | TGTGCCAGCACCTCCGGGACGGCAATCTATGGCTACACCTTC | CASTSGTAIYGYTF
TRBJ2-5 | few | TRBV2 | . | TGTGCCAGCAACCCGAGGCTCCGGGGAGAGACCCAGTACTTC | CASNPRLRGETQYF
TRBJ2-3 | . | TRBV5-1 | TRBD2 | TGCGCCAGCAGCAGTACGGGAGGGCCCATGAACACAGATACGCAGTATTTT | CASSSTGGPMNTDTQYF
TRBJ2-4 | . | TRBV6-1 | . | TGTGCCAGCAGTGAATCGGCGGCCCTACAGGGCAAAAACATTCAGTACTTC | CASSESAALQGKNIQYF
TRBJ2-1 | many | TRBV19 | TRBD1 | TGTGCCAGTAGCCGGGACAGGGACAATGAGCAGTTCTTC | CASSRDRDNEQFF
TRBJ2-4 | many | TRBV18 | TRBD1 | TGTGCCAGCTCACCACAAGGACAGGCTGGGAACATTCAGTACTTC | CASSPQGQAGNIQYF
TRBJ2-3 | many | TRBV2 | . | TGTGCCAGCAGTCAAGGGACAAGTAGCACAGATACGCAGTATTTT | CASSQGTSSTDTQYF
TRBJ2-2 | few | TRBV27 | TRBD2 | TGTGCCAGCAGTTTAGATAGCGGGAGTAGGACCGGGGAGCTGTTTTTT | CASSLDSGSRTGELFF
TRBJ1-5 | few | TRBV18 | TRBD1 | TGTGCCAGCTCACCAGGGACAGGGGCGATCAATCAGCCCCAGCATTTT | CASSPGTGAINQPQHF
TRBJ2-1 | many | TRBV5-1 | . | TGCGCCAGCAGCCCCCGGGTTCTCGCGAACAATGAGCAGTTCTTC | CASSPRVLANNEQFF
TRBJ2-3 | . | TRBV11-2 | TRBD2 | TGTGCCAGCAGCTTCACCGGGACTAGCGGCACAGATACGCAGTATTTT | CASSFTGTSGTDTQYF
TRBJ2-4 | many | TRBV29-1 | TRBD1 | TGCAGCGTTGGCCGACAGGGAGCCAAAAACATTCAGTACTTC | CSVGRQGAKNIQYF
TRBJ2-2 | . | TRBV7-2 | . | TGTGCCAGCAGCTTAACACAGGGAAAGGTGGCCGGGGAGCTGTTTTTT | CASSLTQGKVAGELFF
TRBJ1-2 | many | TRBV7-2 | . | TGTGCCAGCAGCTCGTCCCCTGGGACGAACTATGGCTACACCTTC | CASSSSPGTNYGYTF
TRBJ2-7 | . | TRBV11-2 | . | TGTGCCAGCAGCCCAGGCCTCCCTAGCAAACCCTACGAGCAGTACTTC | CASSPGLPSKPYEQYF
TRBJ2-3 | . | TRBV7-2 | . | TGTGCCAGCAGCCCAGTAGATACGCAGTATTTT | CASSPVDTQYF
TRBJ2-7 | . | TRBV11-2 | TRBD2 | TGTGCCGGCAGCTTACTAGCGGGAGGACTCGGCGACGAGCAGTACTTC | CAGSLLAGGLGDEQYF